This T cell receptor (beta chain) derives from a study of blood T cell repertoires in COVID-19. On the study more broadly: Collection of acute and convalescent COVID-19 samples took place in the United States, Italy and Spain. From T cells, B-cell-depleted T cells, or PBMCs came the material, which was cDNA or gDNA.

The CDR3 is 14 residues long, counting both termini. Looked up from germline, CDR1 is LGHDT and CDR2 is YNNKEL (reference sequence). As for this clone: Since the CDR3 does not end with the conserved phenylalanine or tryptophan, this likely comes from a read error. The DNA is omitted, as the CDR3 cannot be located on it reliably, and the CDR3 follows TCRdb's listing.

In the original processing: Nucleated cell counts were estimated from reference gene primer amplification. Generated by immunoSEQ multiplex PCR, the TCRdb table keeps only in-frame clones and is missing some. D and trimming come from the DNA, and the V and J calls and clone size come from that table. The sample gives about 200,000 clones, over 75% of which show up once; 7.5% to 9% is in the top ten. This chain joins TRBV3-1 (or the pseudogene TRBV3-2) and TRBJ2-7; TRBD1 is the table's D call and was not checked against the DNA. The source material was peripheral blood. This TCR came from a woman aged 80 or older with acute or convalescent COVID-19. CDR3 region: CASSQGSVTAAASL.